The 3 T cell receptor beta chains reported below all come from one sample, sequenced in a study of shared clonotypes between healthy human individuals. Repertoires were generated with immunoSEQ multiplex PCR, while TCRdb's copy carries only in-frame clones and drops some. The table includes 450,000 to 700,000 clones, roughly 95% detected once. Naive CD8 cells were CD45RO-negative, positively selected for CCR7, excluding terminally differentiated effector memory CD45RA+ cells. Material: naive CD8+ T cells sorted from blood. These TCRs come from a woman aged 30 to 39 in good health.

V usage is TRBV28 and J usage is TRBJ1-2; 7 nucleotides line up with TRBD1. The CDR3 is made up of 14 amino acids. J lost 6 bases, V lost 6 bases, and 10 bases had no gene match. Germline V gives CDR1 MDHEN, CDR2 SYDVKM. The CDR3 sequence is CASRIIGGGNGYTF. The CDR3 DNA sequence: TGTGCCAGCAGGATAATAGGGGGCGGGAATGGCTACACCTTC.

The V gene is TRBV27, the J gene TRBJ2-5; D is uncertain. This CDR3 contains 13 residues. V gave up 2 bases and J gave up 5 bases, with 9 bases separating them. The germline V gene encodes CDR1 MNHEY and CDR2 SMNVEV (reference sequence). This CDR3 is CASSLGWWETQYF. The CDR3 DNA reads TGTGCCAGCAGTTTAGGTTGGTGGGAGACCCAGTACTTC.

The J gene is TRBJ2-3, the V gene TRBV2, with a tentative D call TRBD2 (5 bases). The CDR3 loop spans 15 amino acids. Germline V lookup: CDR1 SNHLY, CDR2 FYNNEI. With 5 bases removed from V and 1 base from J, the gap between germline ends came to 13 bases. CDR3 nucleotides: TGTGCCAGCAGTTTCCGCGTGGAGGGCACAGATACGCAGTATTTT. Translated, it gives CASSFRVEGTDTQYF.